The rows below give T cell receptor beta chains drawn from one sample of a study of blood T cells in healthy people across ages. Via MiXCR, TCRdb re-called the 5' RACE reads, giving one row per CDR3 protein. The sample lists 450,000 to 650,000 distinct CDR3 sequences, about 24% occurring once. A further study also used this sample, focusing on T cells of mothers and their children.

The sequencing input was blood. The receptor source for this set is a boy between 10 and 17 years old in good health. Each CDR3 is given with its conserved first and last residue. The D gene is left open where the match is weak. The listing skips clone size in some rows; elsewhere it reads once, few, many or a size class.

J | length | size | D | V | CDR3 | DNA
TRBJ2-1 | 13 | . | . | TRBV28 | CASSRRGTGEQFF | TGTGCCAGCAGTCGTCGGGGGACGGGTGAGCAGTTCTTC
TRBJ1-2 | 17 | few | TRBD1 | TRBV11-2 | CASSLSIPQQGFYGYTF | TGTGCCAGCAGCTTATCAATCCCCCAACAGGGGTTCTATGGCTACACCTTC
TRBJ2-7 | 15 | . | . | TRBV25-1 | CASSETGQRAYEQYF | TGTGCCAGCAGTGAAACAGGGCAAAGGGCCTACGAGCAGTACTTC
TRBJ2-7 | 15 | . | TRBD2 | TRBV11-2 | CASSHGLAGVGEQYF | TGTGCCAGCAGCCACGGACTAGCGGGAGTTGGCGAGCAGTACTTC
TRBJ1-1 | 15 | many | TRBD1 | TRBV7-2 | CASSRVQGADTEAFF | TGTGCCAGCAGCCGTGTACAGGGGGCGGACACTGAAGCTTTCTTT
TRBJ2-1 | 15 | few | TRBD2 | TRBV19 | CASRTGLAGSNEQFF | TGTGCCAGTAGAACAGGACTAGCGGGTTCCAATGAGCAGTTCTTC
TRBJ2-7 | 13 | few | TRBD1 | TRBV30 | CAWSFTGGAEQYF | TGTGCCTGGAGTTTCACAGGGGGCGCCGAGCAGTACTTC
TRBJ2-7 | 15 | many | . | TRBV12-3/TRBV12-4 | CASSFRTYSSYEQYF | TGTGCCAGCAGTTTCCGGACTTACAGCTCCTACGAGCAGTACTTC
TRBJ1-2 | 15 | many | . | TRBV12-3/TRBV12-4 | CASSLISDRYYGYTF | TGTGCCAGCAGTTTAATTTCTGACAGATACTATGGCTACACCTTC
TRBJ2-4 | 18 | few | . | TRBV4-2 | CASSQDQGKVIAKNIQYF | TGTGCCAGCAGCCAAGATCAAGGAAAGGTGATAGCCAAAAACATTCAGTACTTC
TRBJ2-5 | 12 | few | . | TRBV29-1 | CSVELFQETQYF | TGCAGCGTTGAGTTATTCCAAGAGACCCAGTACTTC
TRBJ2-5 | 14 | few | . | TRBV28 | CASSLPGPLGTQYF | TGTGCCAGCAGTCTACCGGGCCCTTTGGGGACCCAGTACTTC
TRBJ2-7 | 16 | . | . | TRBV6-1 | CASSAPPQGGTYEQYF | TGTGCCAGCAGTGCGCCCCCGCAGGGGGGAACCTACGAGCAGTACTTC
TRBJ2-7 | 15 | . | TRBD1 | TRBV7-2 | CASSLGGGTIYEQYF | TGTGCCAGCAGCTTAGGAGGGGGCACGATCTACGAGCAGTACTTC
TRBJ2-3 | 15 | few | . | TRBV6-6 | CASSWDWVGTDTQYF | TGTGCCAGCAGTTGGGACTGGGTGGGCACAGATACGCAGTATTTT
TRBJ2-3 | 14 | few | TRBD1 | TRBV11-2 | CASSSGQGPDTQYF | TGTGCCAGCAGCTCCGGACAGGGGCCAGATACGCAGTATTTT